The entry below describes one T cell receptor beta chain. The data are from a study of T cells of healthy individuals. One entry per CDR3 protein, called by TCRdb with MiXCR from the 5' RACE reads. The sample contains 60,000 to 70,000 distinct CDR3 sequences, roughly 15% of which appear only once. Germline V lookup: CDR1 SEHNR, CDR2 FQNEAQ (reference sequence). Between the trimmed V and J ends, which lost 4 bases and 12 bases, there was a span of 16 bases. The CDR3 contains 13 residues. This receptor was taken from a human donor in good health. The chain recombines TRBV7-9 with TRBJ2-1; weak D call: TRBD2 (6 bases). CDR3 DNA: TGTGCCAGCAGCTCGATACTAGCTTCAAGGCAGTTCTTC. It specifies CASSSILASRQFF.